A selection of T cell receptor beta chains follows, all from one sample in a study of Graves' ophthalmopathy and Graves' hyperthyroidism. TCRdb reprocessed the multiplex PCR reads with MiXCR, giving one entry per CDR3 protein. The sample has around 1,000,000 distinct CDR3 sequences, 35% to 40% seen once. Sequenced: peripheral blood or thyroid tissue (not recorded which). These receptor sequences come from an adult man with Graves' hyperthyroidism. The CDR3 runs from the conserved cysteine through the conserved F or W. D genes are given only for firm matches. Size is stated for part of the rows, as once, few or many counts, or as a class when the clone is expanded.

V gene	D gene	CDR3 length	clone size	J gene	CDR3 DNA	CDR3 protein
TRBV29-1	TRBD1	15	once	TRBJ1-4	TGCAGCGTTGAAACTAGGGACAGGACAAATGAAAAACTGTTTTTT	CSVETRDRTNEKLFF
TRBV14	NA	14	NA	TRBJ1-5	TGTGCCAGCAGTAACCAGGGGATTACTCAGCCCCAGCATTTT	CASSNQGITQPQHF
TRBV11-2	TRBD2	15	many	TRBJ2-7	TGTGCCAGCAGCCTCCCGGGACTAGACCCATACGAGCAGTACTTC	CASSLPGLDPYEQYF
TRBV12-3/TRBV12-4	NA	14	NA	TRBJ2-7	TGTGCCAGCAGTTCCCCGACGGTCCACTACGAGCAGTACTTC	CASSSPTVHYEQYF
TRBV7-8	NA	16	many	TRBJ1-5	TGTGCCAGCAGCTTAGCGCAAGGACAGCTAATCCAGCCCCAGCATTTT	CASSLAQGQLIQPQHF
TRBV5-1	NA	14	many	TRBJ2-7	TGCGCCAGCAGCTTGGGGGTGGCAGGGTCCGAGCAGTACTTC	CASSLGVAGSEQYF
TRBV7-9	NA	15	NA	TRBJ1-1	TGTGCCAGCAGCTTAGCGCTACGGGGGAACACTGAAGCTTTCTTT	CASSLALRGNTEAFF
TRBV5-1	TRBD1	18	NA	TRBJ1-6	TGCGCCAGCAGCTTGTCCCCCCCAGGACAGGGAGTGGATTCACCCCTCCACTTT	CASSLSPPGQGVDSPLHF
TRBV12-3/TRBV12-4	NA	14	few	TRBJ1-6	TGTGCCAGCAGAACCGACAGTCACCATTCACCCCTCCACTTT	CASRTDSHHSPLHF
TRBV4-1	TRBD1	16	many	TRBJ1-3	TGCGCCAGCAGCAACGGACAGGGGAGTAGTGGAAACACCATATATTTT	CASSNGQGSSGNTIYF
TRBV25-1	TRBD1	16	NA	TRBJ2-5	TGTGCCAGCAGTGGACGGGACAGGGGGCTCCAAGAGACCCAGTACTTC	CASSGRDRGLQETQYF
TRBV5-6	NA	15	many	TRBJ1-6	TGTGCCAGCAGCAAACGACCAGTGGCGGACTCACCCCTCCACTTT	CASSKRPVADSPLHF
TRBV10-3	TRBD1	15	NA	TRBJ2-7	TGTGCCAGCAGTACCACCGGGACAGGGGTGTTAGAGCAGTACTTC	CASSTTGTGVLEQYF
TRBV28	TRBD1	17	NA	TRBJ1-5	TGTGCCAGCAGTCCCTTCCTTTACAGGGGAGGTGGTCAGCCCCAGCATTTT	CASSPFLYRGGGQPQHF
TRBV14	NA	14	many	TRBJ2-7	TGTGCCAGCAGCCAAGACTTGGCGGGGCTCGAGCAGTACTTC	CASSQDLAGLEQYF
TRBV6-2/TRBV6-3	NA	16	NA	TRBJ1-5	TGTGCCAGCAGTAAACGAGGGTATAGGTCAGATCAGCCCCAGCATTTT	CASSKRGYRSDQPQHF
TRBV20-1	NA	15	few	TRBJ2-7	TGCAGTGCTAGAGACAGGACTCTTGACCCCTACGAGCAGTACTTC	CSARDRTLDPYEQYF
TRBV7-9	TRBD1	15	few	TRBJ2-5	TGTGCCAGCAGCTTAGCCCTGGGACAGGAAGAGACCCAGTACTTC	CASSLALGQEETQYF
TRBV20-1	TRBD1	15	few	TRBJ1-5	TGCAGTGCCCCGGCGCAGGGACAGGGCGGTCAGCCCCAGCATTTT	CSAPAQGQGGQPQHF
TRBV11-2	NA	18	many	TRBJ1-2	TGTGCCAGCAGCAATGAGTTCTGGCCACCGGGAACCAATTATGGCTACACCTTC	CASSNEFWPPGTNYGYTF
TRBV7-2	TRBD1	17	few	TRBJ2-6	TGTGCCTGGAGCGCCGGGACAGGGGGTTCTGGGGCCAACGTCCTGACTTTC	CAWSAGTGGSGANVLTF
TRBV19	TRBD1	13	many	TRBJ1-1	TGTGCCAGTGCGGGACAGATGAACACTGAAGCTTTCTTT	CASAGQMNTEAFF
TRBV15	NA	13	few	TRBJ1-4	TGTGCCACCAGCAGAGATACTAATGAAAAACTGTTTTTT	CATSRDTNEKLFF
TRBV25-1	NA	18	many	TRBJ1-2	TGTGCCAGCAGTGAAAGAGGGATCGGTCAAGGGTACGACTATGGCTACACCTTC	CASSERGIGQGYDYGYTF
TRBV19	NA	13	NA	TRBJ2-7	TGTGCCAGTAGTGTACAGGCTCTCACCGAGCAGTACTTC	CASSVQALTEQYF
TRBV25-1	NA	14	many	TRBJ1-4	TGTGCCAGCAGTGTAACGACAACTAATGAAAAACTGTTTTTT	CASSVTTTNEKLFF